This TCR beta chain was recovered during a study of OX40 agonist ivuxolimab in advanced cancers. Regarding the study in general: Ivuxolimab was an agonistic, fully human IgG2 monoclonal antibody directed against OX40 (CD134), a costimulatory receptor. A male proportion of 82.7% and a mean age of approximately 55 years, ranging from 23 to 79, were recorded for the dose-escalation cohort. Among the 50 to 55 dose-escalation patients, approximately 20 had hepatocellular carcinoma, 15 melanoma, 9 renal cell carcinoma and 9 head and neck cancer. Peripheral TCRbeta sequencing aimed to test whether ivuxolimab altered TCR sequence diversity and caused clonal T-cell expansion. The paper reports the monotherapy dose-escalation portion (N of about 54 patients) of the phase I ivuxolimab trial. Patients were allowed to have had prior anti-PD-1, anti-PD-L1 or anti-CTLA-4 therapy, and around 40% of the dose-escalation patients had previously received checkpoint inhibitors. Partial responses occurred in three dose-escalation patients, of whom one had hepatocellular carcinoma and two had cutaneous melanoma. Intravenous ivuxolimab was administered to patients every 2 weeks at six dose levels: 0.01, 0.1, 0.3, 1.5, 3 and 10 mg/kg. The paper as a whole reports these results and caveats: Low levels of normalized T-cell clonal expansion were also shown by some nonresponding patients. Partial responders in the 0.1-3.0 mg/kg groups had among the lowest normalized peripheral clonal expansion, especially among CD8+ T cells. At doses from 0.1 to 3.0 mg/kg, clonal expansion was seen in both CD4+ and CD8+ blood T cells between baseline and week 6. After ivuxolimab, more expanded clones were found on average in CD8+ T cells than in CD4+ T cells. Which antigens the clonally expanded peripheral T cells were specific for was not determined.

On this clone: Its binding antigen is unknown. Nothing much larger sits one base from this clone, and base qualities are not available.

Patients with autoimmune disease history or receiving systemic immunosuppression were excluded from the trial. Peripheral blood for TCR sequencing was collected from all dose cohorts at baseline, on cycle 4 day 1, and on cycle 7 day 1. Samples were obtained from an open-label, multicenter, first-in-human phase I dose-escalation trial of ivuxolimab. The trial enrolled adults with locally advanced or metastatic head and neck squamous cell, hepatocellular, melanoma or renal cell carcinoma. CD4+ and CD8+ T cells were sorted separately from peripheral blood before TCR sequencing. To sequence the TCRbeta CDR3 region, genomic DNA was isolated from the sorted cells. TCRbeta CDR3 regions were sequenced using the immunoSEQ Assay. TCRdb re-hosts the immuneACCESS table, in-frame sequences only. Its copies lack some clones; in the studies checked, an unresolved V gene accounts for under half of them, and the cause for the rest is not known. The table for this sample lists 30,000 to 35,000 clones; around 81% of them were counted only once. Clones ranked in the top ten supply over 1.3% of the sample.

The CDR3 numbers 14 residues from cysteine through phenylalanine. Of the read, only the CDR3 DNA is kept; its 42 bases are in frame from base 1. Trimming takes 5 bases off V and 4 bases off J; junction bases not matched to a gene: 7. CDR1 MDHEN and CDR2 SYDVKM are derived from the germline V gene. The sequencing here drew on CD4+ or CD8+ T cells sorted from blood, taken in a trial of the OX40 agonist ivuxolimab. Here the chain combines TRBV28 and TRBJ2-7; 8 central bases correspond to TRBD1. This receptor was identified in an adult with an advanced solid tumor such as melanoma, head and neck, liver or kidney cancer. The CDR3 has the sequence CASSTTGVPYEQYF. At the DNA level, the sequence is TGTGCCAGCAGTACGACAGGGGTCCCATACGAGCAGTACTTC.